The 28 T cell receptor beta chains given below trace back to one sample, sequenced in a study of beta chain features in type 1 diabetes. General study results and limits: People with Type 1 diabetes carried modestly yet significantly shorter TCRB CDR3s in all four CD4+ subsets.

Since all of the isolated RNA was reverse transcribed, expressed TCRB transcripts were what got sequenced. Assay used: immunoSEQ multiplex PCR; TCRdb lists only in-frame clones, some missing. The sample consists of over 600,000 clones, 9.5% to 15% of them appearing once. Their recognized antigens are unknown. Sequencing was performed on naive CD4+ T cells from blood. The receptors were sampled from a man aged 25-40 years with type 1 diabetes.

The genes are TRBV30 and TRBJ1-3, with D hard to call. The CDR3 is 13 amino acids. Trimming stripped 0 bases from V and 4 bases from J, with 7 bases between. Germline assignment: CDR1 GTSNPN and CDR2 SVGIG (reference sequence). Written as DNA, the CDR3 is TGTGCCTGGAGTGTACCCGGAGGAAACACCATATATTTT. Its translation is CAWSVPGGNTIYF.

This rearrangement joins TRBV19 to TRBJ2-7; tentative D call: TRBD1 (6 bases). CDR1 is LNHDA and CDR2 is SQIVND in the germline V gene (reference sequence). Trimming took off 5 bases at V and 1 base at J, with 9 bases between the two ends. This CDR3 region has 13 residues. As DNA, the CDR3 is TGTGCCAGTAGTCCCAGGGGATCCTACGAGCAGTACTTC. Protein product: CASSPRGSYEQYF.

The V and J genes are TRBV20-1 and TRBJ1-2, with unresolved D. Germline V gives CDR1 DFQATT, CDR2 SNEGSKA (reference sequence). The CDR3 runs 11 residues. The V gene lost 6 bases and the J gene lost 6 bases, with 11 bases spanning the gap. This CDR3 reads CSAGVPNGYTF. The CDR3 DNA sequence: TGCAGTGCGGGAGTACCCAATGGCTACACCTTC.

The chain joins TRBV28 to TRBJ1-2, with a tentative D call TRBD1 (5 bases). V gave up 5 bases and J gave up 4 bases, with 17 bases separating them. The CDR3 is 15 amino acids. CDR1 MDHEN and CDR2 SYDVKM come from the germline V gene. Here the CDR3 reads CASSQPGTGFYGYTF. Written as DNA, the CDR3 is TGTGCCAGCAGTCAACCGGGGACGGGATTCTATGGCTACACCTTC.

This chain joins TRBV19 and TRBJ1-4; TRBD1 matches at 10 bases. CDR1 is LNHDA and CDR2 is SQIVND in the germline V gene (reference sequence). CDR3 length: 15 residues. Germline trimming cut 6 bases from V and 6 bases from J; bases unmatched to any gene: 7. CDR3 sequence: CASSQRDRGDEKLFF. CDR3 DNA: TGTGCCAGTAGCCAACGGGACAGGGGTGATGAAAAACTGTTTTTT.

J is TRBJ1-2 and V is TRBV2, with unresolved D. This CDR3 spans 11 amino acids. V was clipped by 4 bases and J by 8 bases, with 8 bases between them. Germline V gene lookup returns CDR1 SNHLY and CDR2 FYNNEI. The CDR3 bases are TGTGCCAGCAGTGGGACCGCGGGCTACACCTTC. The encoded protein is CASSGTAGYTF.

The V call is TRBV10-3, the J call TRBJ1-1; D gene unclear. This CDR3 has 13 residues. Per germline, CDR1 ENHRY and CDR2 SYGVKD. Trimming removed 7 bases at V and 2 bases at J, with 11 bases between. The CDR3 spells CAIMGRTNTEAFF. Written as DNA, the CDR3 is TGTGCCATCATGGGCAGAACTAACACTGAAGCTTTCTTT.

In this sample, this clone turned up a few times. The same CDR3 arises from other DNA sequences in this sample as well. CDR3 amino acids: CASSPGRSYEQYF. In DNA, the CDR3 is TGTGCCAGCAGCCCAGGACGATCCTACGAGCAGTACTTC. This chain uses TRBV5-6 with TRBJ2-7; unclear D gene. The CDR3 runs 13 residues. The germline V and J ends were trimmed by 4 bases and 1 base, with 9 bases remaining between them. Germline V CDR1 and CDR2: SGHDT, YYEEEE.

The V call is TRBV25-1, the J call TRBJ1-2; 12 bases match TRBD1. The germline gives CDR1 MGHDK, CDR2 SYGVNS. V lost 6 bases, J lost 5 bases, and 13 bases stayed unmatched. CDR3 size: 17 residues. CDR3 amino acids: CASSPKRGQGALYGYTF. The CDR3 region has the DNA TGTGCCAGCAGCCCCAAACGGGGACAGGGGGCGCTGTATGGCTACACCTTC.

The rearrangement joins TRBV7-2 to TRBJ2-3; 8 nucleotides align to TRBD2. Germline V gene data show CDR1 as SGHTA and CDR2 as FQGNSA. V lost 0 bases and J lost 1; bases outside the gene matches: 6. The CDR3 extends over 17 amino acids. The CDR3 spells CASSLALSGERTDTQYF. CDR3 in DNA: TGTGCCAGCAGCTTAGCGCTTAGCGGGGAACGCACAGATACGCAGTATTTT.

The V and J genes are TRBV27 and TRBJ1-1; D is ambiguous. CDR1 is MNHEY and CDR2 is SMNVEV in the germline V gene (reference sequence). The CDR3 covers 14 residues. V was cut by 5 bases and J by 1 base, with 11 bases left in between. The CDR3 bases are TGTGCCAGCAGTGTGGTACGGTCGAACACTGAAGCTTTCTTT. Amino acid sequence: CASSVVRSNTEAFF.

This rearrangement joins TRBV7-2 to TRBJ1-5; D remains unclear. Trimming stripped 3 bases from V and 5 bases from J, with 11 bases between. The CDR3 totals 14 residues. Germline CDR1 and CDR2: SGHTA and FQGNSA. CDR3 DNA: TGTGCCAGCAGCTTCCGCAGTTTGGATCAGCCCCAGCATTTT. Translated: CASSFRSLDQPQHF.

The CDR3 bases are TGTGCCAGCAGCTACCCCCGGGGGGGCCTACCAGAGACCCAGTACTTC. Translated: CASSYPRGGLPETQYF. This chain uses TRBV7-6 with TRBJ2-5; 8 bases are shared with TRBD2. V was pared by 4 bases and J by 4 bases, with 11 bases of the junction left unmatched. The CDR3 consists of 16 residues. Germline V lookup: CDR1 SGHVS, CDR2 FNYEAQ.

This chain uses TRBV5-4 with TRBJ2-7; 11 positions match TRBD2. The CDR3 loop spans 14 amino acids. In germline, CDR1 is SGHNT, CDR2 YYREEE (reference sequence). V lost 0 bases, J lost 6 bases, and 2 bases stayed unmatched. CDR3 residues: CASSLAGLAAEQYF. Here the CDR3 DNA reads TGTGCCAGCAGCTTGGCGGGACTAGCGGCCGAGCAGTACTTC. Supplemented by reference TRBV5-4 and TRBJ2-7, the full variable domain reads ETGVTQSPTHLIKTRGQQVTLRCSSQSGHNTVSWYQQALGQGPQFIFQYYREEENGRGNFPPRFSGLQFPNYSSELNVNALELDDSALYLCASSLAGLAAEQYFGPGTRLTVT.

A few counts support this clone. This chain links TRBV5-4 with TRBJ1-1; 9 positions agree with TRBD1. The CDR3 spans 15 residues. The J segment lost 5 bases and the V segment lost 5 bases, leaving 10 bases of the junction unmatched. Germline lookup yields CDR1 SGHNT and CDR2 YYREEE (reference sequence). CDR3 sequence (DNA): TGTGCCAGCAGGCCCGGGACAGGGCGAGAGACTGAAGCTTTCTTT. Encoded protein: CASRPGTGRETEAFF.

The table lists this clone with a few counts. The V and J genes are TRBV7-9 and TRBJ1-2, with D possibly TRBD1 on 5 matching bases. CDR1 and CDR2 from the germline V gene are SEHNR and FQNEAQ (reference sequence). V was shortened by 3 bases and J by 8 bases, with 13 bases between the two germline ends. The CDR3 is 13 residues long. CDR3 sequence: CASSFNGAEGYTF. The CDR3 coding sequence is TGTGCCAGCAGCTTCAATGGGGCAGAGGGCTACACCTTC. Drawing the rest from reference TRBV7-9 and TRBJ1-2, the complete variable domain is DTGVSQNPRHKITKRGQNVTFRCDPISEHNRLYWYRQTLGQGPEFLTYFQNEAQLEKSRLLSDRFSAERPKGSFSTLEIQRTEQGDSAMYLCASSFNGAEGYTFGSGTRLTVV.

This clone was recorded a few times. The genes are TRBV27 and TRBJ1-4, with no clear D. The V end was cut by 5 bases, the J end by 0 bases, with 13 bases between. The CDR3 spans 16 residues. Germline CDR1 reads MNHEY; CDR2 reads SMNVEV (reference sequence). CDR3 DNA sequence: TGTGCCAGCAGTACCGACAAAAGCCCAACTAATGAAAAACTGTTTTTT. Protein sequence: CASSTDKSPTNEKLFF.

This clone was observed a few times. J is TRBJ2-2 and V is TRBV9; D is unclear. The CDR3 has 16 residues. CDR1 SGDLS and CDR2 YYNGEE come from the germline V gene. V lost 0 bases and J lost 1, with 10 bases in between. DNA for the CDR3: TGTGCCAGCAGCGTAGGTCCGGTCGTGAACACCGGGGAGCTGTTTTTT. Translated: CASSVGPVVNTGELFF. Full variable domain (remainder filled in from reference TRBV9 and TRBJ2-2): DSGVTQTPKHLITATGQRVTLRCSPRSGDLSVYWYQQSLDQGLQFLIQYYNGEERAKGNILERFSAQQFPDLHSELNLSSLELGDSALYFCASSVGPVVNTGELFFGEGSRLTVL.

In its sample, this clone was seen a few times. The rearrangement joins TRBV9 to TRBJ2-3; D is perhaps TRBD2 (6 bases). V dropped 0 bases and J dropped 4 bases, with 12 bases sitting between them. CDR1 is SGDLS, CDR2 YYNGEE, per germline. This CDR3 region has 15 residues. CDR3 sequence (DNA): TGTGCCAGCAGCGTAGTGGGGGGTTTACCAGATACGCAGTATTTT. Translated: CASSVVGGLPDTQYF.

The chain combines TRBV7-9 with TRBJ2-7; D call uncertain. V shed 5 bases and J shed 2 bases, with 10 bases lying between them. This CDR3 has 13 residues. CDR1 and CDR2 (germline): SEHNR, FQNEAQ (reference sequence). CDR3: CASSRGGTYEQYF. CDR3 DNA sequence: TGTGCCAGCAGCCGCGGTGGGACCTACGAGCAGTACTTC.

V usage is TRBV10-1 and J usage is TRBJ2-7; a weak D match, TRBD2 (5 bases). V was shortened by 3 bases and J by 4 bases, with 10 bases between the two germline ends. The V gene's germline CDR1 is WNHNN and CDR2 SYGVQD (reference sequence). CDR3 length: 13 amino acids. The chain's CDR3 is CASSDPGSYEQYF. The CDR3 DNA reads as TGCGCCAGCAGTGACCCGGGGTCTTACGAGCAGTACTTC.

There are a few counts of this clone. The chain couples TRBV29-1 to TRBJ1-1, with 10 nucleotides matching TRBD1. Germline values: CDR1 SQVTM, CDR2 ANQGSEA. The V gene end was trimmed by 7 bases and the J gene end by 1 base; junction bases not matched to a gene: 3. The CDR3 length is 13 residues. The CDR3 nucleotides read TGCAGCGCGGGACAGGGGCCGAACACTGAAGCTTTCTTT. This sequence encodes CSAGQGPNTEAFF. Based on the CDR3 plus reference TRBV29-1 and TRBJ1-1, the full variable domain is SAVISQKPSRDICQRGTSLTIQCQVDSQVTMMFWYRQQPGQSLTLIATANQGSEATYESGFVIDKFPISRPNLTFSTLTVSNMSPEDSSIYLCSAGQGPNTEAFFGQGTRLTVV.

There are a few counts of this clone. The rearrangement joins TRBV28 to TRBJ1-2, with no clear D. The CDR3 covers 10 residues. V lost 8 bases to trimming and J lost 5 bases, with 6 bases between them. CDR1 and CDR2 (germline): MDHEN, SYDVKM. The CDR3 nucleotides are TGTGCCAGCGGGATTTATGGCTACACCTTC. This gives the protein CASGIYGYTF.

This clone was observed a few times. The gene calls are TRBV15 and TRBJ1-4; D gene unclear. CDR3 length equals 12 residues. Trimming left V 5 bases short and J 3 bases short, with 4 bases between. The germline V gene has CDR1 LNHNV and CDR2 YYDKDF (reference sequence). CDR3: CATSRANEKLFF. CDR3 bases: TGTGCCACCAGCCGGGCTAATGAAAAACTGTTTTTT.

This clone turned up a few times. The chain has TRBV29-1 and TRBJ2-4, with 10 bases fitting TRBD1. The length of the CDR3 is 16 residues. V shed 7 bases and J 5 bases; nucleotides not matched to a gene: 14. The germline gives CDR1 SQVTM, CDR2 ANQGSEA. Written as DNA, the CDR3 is TGCAGCGCCTTACCGAGGGCTGACAGGGGGCAAAACATTCAGTACTTC. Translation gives CSALPRADRGQNIQYF.

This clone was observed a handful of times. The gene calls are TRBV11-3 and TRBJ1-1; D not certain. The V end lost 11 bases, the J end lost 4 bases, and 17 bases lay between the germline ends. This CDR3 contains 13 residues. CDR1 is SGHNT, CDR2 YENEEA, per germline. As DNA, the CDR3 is TGTGCCCGCGTAGCTAGGCCATTCACTGAAGCTTTCTTT. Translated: CARVARPFTEAFF.

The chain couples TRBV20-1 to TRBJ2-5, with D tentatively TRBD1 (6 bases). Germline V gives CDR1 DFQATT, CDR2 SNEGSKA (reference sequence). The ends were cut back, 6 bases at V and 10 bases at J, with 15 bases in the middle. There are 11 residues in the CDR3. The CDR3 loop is CSAPGHRDQYF. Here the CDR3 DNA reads TGCAGTGCCCCGGGACATCGCGACCAGTACTTC.

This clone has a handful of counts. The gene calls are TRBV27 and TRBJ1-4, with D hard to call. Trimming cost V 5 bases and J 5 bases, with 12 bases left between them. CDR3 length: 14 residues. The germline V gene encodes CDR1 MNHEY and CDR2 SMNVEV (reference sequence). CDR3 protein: CASSLGVGNEKLFF. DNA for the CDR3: TGTGCCAGCAGTCTTGGGGTTGGGAATGAAAAACTGTTTTTT. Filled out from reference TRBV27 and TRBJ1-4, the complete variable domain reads EAQVTQNPRYLITVTGKKLTVTCSQNMNHEYMSWYRQDPGLGLRQIYYSMNVEVTDKGDVPEGYKVSRKEKRNFPLILESPSPNQTSLYFCASSLGVGNEKLFFGSGTQLSVL.